This T cell receptor beta chain is drawn from a study of T cell responses to AZD1222 COVID-19 vaccine. The repertoire was sequenced with immunoSEQ multiplex PCR; TCRdb's copy has only in-frame clones and lacks some. The data contain roughly 70,000 clones, roughly four fifths of them singletons. V lost 11 bases to trimming and J lost 1 base, with 14 bases between them. The CDR3 is 13 residues long. Looked up from germline, CDR1 is MDHEN and CDR2 is SYDVKM. This receptor was taken from an adult in good health. The specimen comprised peripheral blood, sampled on day 0 of AZD1222 vaccination. The V gene is TRBV28, the J gene TRBJ1-1; possibly TRBD1 for D (6 bases). The CDR3 DNA sequence: TGTGCCGCGCGACCAGGGGAGAACACTGAAGCTTTCTTT. Its translation: CAARPGENTEAFF.